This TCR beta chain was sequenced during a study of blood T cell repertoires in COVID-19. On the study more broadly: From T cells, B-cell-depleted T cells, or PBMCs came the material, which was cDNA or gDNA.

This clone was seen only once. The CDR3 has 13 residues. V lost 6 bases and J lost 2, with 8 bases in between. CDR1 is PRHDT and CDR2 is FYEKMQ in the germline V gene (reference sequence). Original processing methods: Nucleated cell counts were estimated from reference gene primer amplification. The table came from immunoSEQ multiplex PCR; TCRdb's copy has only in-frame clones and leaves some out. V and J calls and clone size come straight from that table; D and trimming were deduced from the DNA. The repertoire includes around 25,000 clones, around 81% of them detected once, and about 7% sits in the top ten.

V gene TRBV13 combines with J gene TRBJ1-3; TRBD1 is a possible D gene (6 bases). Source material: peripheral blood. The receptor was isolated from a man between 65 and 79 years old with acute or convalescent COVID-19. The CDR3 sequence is CASRPGAGNTIYF. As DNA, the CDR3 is TGTGCCAGCAGACCAGGGGCTGGAAACACCATATATTTT.